A selection of T cell receptor beta chains follows, all from one sample in a study of blood T cell repertoires in COVID-19. TCRdb's copy holds only in-frame clones and misses some; the assay was immunoSEQ multiplex PCR. This table has roughly 260,000 clones, about 89% appearing once. The sequenced sample was peripheral blood. Receptor source: a middle-aged man who had recovered from COVID-19. Each CDR3 is given without its conserved first and last residue.

j_gene: TRBJ2-1; v_gene: TRBV7-9; CDR3aa: ASSLALTGGAYNEQF
j_gene: TRBJ1-1; v_gene: TRBV18; CDR3aa: ASSPPLNTEAF
j_gene: TRBJ2-5; v_gene: TRBV11-2; CDR3aa: ASSLVSETQY
j_gene: TRBJ1-3; v_gene: TRBV5-4; CDR3aa: ASSKGTGGFNTIY
j_gene: TRBJ1-2; v_gene: TRBV2; CDR3aa: ASSEGRGGYT
j_gene: TRBJ1-5; v_gene: TRBV6-5; CDR3aa: ASSPDRSYGPQH
j_gene: TRBJ2-1; v_gene: TRBV20-1; CDR3aa: SASRHNEQF
j_gene: TRBJ2-7; v_gene: TRBV2; CDR3aa: ASSGGYNSYEQY
j_gene: TRBJ2-3; v_gene: TRBV7-3; CDR3aa: ASRGRDTDTQY
j_gene: TRBJ2-7; v_gene: TRBV7-9; CDR3aa: ASSSNGQTYEQY
j_gene: TRBJ1-1; v_gene: TRBV6-1; CDR3aa: ASSEWRQKNTEAF
j_gene: TRBJ1-2; v_gene: TRBV9; CDR3aa: ASSVGTGGGHGYT
j_gene: TRBJ1-1; v_gene: TRBV5-4; CDR3aa: ASSLRGASTEAF
j_gene: TRBJ2-4; v_gene: TRBV4-1; CDR3aa: ASSHSGRGNIQY
j_gene: TRBJ1-2; v_gene: TRBV4-3; CDR3aa: ASSQDLRQGHGYT
j_gene: TRBJ2-1; v_gene: TRBV29-1; CDR3aa: SAALVGTYNEQF
j_gene: TRBJ1-1; v_gene: TRBV6-6; CDR3aa: ASSLGSGTEAF
j_gene: TRBJ2-1; v_gene: TRBV7-9; CDR3aa: ASSFEDEQF
j_gene: TRBJ2-4; v_gene: TRBV27; CDR3aa: ASSLSTGDNKNIQY
j_gene: TRBJ2-3; v_gene: TRBV3-1/TRBV3-2; CDR3aa: ASSQTSGRPTDTQY
j_gene: TRBJ1-4; v_gene: TRBV7-2; CDR3aa: ASSLDRVAEKLF
j_gene: TRBJ1-1; v_gene: TRBV29-1; CDR3aa: SVGGVMNTEAF
j_gene: TRBJ2-3; v_gene: TRBV7-3; CDR3aa: ASSSPLLAGGLTDTQY
j_gene: TRBJ2-1; v_gene: TRBV7-2; CDR3aa: ASSPGRRGGPLTNEQF
j_gene: TRBJ2-3; v_gene: TRBV5-1; CDR3aa: ASSWGTYRDTQY
j_gene: TRBJ2-3; v_gene: TRBV28; CDR3aa: AICGDRDPDTQY
j_gene: TRBJ1-5; v_gene: TRBV5-5; CDR3aa: ASSLQYRESGNQPQH
j_gene: TRBJ1-1; v_gene: TRBV12-3/TRBV12-4; CDR3aa: ASSLGQNTEAF
j_gene: TRBJ2-5; v_gene: TRBV6-1; CDR3aa: ASSEAWGLAGGLQTQY
j_gene: TRBJ2-7; v_gene: TRBV12-3/TRBV12-4; CDR3aa: ASRTGNEQY
j_gene: TRBJ1-2; v_gene: TRBV27; CDR3aa: ASSLSSDRYYGYT
j_gene: TRBJ1-5; v_gene: TRBV19; CDR3aa: ASSISAWGTQPQH
j_gene: TRBJ2-3; v_gene: TRBV6-4; CDR3aa: ASSPLAGPITDTQY
j_gene: TRBJ2-7; v_gene: TRBV2; CDR3aa: ASSVGRAYEQY
j_gene: TRBJ2-1; v_gene: TRBV14; CDR3aa: ASSLLRAGVQF
j_gene: TRBJ2-7; v_gene: TRBV25-1; CDR3aa: ASSDPAQSAYEQY
j_gene: TRBJ2-7; v_gene: TRBV2; CDR3aa: ASRQTSGTFRGEQY
j_gene: TRBJ2-7; v_gene: TRBV2; CDR3aa: ASKAGFYEQY
j_gene: TRBJ2-2; v_gene: TRBV18; CDR3aa: ASSRGEINTGELF
j_gene: TRBJ2-3; v_gene: TRBV5-8; CDR3aa: ASSAGSQSTDTQY
j_gene: TRBJ1-3; v_gene: TRBV6-6; CDR3aa: ASSRGTTLNTIY
j_gene: TRBJ1-5; v_gene: TRBV6-4; CDR3aa: ASSGGRRHRNQPQH
j_gene: TRBJ2-3; v_gene: TRBV3-1/TRBV3-2; CDR3aa: ASSQKLRGSSTDTQY
j_gene: TRBJ1-5; v_gene: TRBV19; CDR3aa: ASSIALNQPQH
j_gene: TRBJ2-7; v_gene: TRBV27; CDR3aa: ASSIDRTSGATYEQY
j_gene: TRBJ1-4; v_gene: TRBV6-5; CDR3aa: ASSLSATNEKLF
j_gene: TRBJ1-3; v_gene: TRBV5-1; CDR3aa: ASSLVSGTGNTIY
j_gene: TRBJ2-7; v_gene: TRBV7-8; CDR3aa: ASSSRDTSYEQY
j_gene: TRBJ2-3; v_gene: TRBV11-3; CDR3aa: ASSPGTSGGRTDTQY
j_gene: TRBJ2-7; v_gene: TRBV10-3; CDR3aa: AIRSRIGSYEQY
j_gene: TRBJ2-7; v_gene: TRBV5-1; CDR3aa: ASSKGQGVNYEQY
j_gene: TRBJ2-1; v_gene: TRBV7-6; CDR3aa: ASSLVAGTYNEQF
j_gene: TRBJ1-1; v_gene: TRBV5-8; CDR3aa: ASSHHRGRFAEAF
j_gene: TRBJ1-4; v_gene: TRBV6-4; CDR3aa: AGRTQDRFEKLF